This paragraph covers one T cell receptor beta chain sequence. Here immunoSEQ multiplex PCR was the method, and the copy in TCRdb shows in-frame clones only, minus some. The data contain some 150,000 clones, 80% to 95% of them singletons. The source of the sample is a study of T cell responses to AZD1222 COVID-19 vaccine. This specimen was peripheral blood, taken on day 0 of MenACWY control vaccination. The source of this sequence is an adult in good health.

The DNA for the CDR3 is TGTGCCTCTATTCTTCAGGGTGGTAATTCACCCCTCCACTTT. Protein sequence: CASILQGGNSPLHF. The gene calls are TRBV28 and TRBJ1-6, with D perhaps TRBD1 (5 bases). The CDR3 is 14 amino acids. In germline, CDR1 is MDHEN, CDR2 SYDVKM. V was clipped by 11 bases and J by 6 bases, with 17 bases between them. The full variable domain, completed using reference TRBV28 and TRBJ1-6, is DVKVTQSSRYLVKRTGEKVFLECVQDMDHENMFWYRQDPGLGLRLIYFSYDVKMKEKGDIPEGYSVSREKKERFSLILESASTNQTSMYLCASILQGGNSPLHFGNGTRLTVT.